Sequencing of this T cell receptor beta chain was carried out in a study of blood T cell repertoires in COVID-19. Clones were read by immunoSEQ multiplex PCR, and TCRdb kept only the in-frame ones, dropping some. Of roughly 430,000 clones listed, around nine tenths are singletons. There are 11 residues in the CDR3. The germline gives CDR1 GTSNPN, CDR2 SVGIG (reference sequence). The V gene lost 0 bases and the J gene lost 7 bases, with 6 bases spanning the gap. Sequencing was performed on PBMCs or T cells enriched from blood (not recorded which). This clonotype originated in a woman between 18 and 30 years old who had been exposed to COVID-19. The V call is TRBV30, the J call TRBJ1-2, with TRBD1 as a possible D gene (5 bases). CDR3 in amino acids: CAWSVGAGYTF. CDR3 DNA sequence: TGTGCCTGGAGTGTAGGGGCTGGCTACACCTTC.